This TCR beta chain is from a study of blood T cell repertoires in COVID-19. Study context: There were acute and convalescent COVID-19 samples, and they came from the United States, Italy and Spain. Sample material is recorded as cDNA or gDNA derived from T cells, B-cell-depleted T cells, or PBMCs.

Between the trimmed V and J ends, which lost 3 bases and 4 bases, there was a span of 16 bases. There are 15 residues in the CDR3. The germline gives CDR1 SGHRS, CDR2 YFSETQ. In the original analysis: Reference gene primer amplification gave nucleated cell count estimates. Sequenced by immunoSEQ multiplex PCR; TCRdb stores in-frame clones only, minus some. V and J calls and clone size are copied from that table; D and trimming were computed from the DNA. This repertoire shows under 450,000 clones, more than 75% found once; its top ten account for more than 1%. Material for sequencing was peripheral blood. The rearrangement links TRBV5-1 to TRBJ1-2; tentatively, D is TRBD1 (5 bases). The clonotype was recovered from a human donor with acute or convalescent COVID-19. The donor label of this sample is uncertain. The CDR3 loop is CASSSPGRAAYGYTF. The CDR3 nucleotides read TGCGCCAGCAGCTCGCCAGGCAGGGCTGCCTATGGCTACACCTTC.